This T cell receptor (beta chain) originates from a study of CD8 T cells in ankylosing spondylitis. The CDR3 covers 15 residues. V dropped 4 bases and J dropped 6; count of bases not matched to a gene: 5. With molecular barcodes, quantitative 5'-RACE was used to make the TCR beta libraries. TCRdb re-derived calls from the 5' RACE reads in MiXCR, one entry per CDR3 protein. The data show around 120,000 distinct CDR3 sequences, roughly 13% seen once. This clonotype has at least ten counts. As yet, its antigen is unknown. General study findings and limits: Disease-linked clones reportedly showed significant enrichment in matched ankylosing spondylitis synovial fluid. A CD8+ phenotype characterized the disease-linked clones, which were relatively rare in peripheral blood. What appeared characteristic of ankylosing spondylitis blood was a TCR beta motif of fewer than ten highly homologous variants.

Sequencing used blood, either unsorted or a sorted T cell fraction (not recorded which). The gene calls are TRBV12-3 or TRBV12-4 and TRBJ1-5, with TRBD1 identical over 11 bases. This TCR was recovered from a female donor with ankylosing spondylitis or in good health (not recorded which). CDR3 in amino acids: CASSSGTGGAQPQHF. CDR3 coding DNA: TGTGCCAGCAGTTCTGGGACAGGGGGAGCTCAGCCCCAGCATTTT.